These T cell receptor beta chains were read from a single sample in a study of T cell changes during pregnancy in multiple sclerosis. Using immunoSEQ multiplex PCR, the repertoire was profiled, and TCRdb retains in-frame clones only, with some absent. The sample contains tens of thousands of clones, 92% of which appear only once. This specimen consisted of CD4+ T cells from peripheral blood mononuclear cells, obtained in the third trimester of pregnancy. These receptors originate from a female donor with multiple sclerosis, enrolled in a pregnancy study. Both conserved end residues are part of each CDR3. The order of the fields is clone size, V gene, D gene, J gene, CDR3 DNA, CDR3 protein. A D gene is named only where the DNA matches it firmly. The listing skips clone size in some rows; elsewhere it reads once, few, many or a size class.

abundance: NA; v_gene: TRBV27; d_gene: TRBD1; j_gene: TRBJ2-7; CDR3nt: TGTGCCAGCAGCGGACAGGGAATGTACGAGCAGTACTTC; CDR3aa: CASSGQGMYEQYF
abundance: NA; v_gene: TRBV18; d_gene: NA; j_gene: TRBJ1-3; CDR3nt: TGTGCCAGCTCACCTACAGGGTACTCTGGAAACACCATATATTTT; CDR3aa: CASSPTGYSGNTIYF
abundance: NA; v_gene: TRBV27; d_gene: NA; j_gene: TRBJ2-5; CDR3nt: TGTGCCAGCAGGGTAGCGGCCCAAGAGACCCAGTACTTC; CDR3aa: CASRVAAQETQYF
abundance: once; v_gene: TRBV19; d_gene: NA; j_gene: TRBJ2-5; CDR3nt: TGTGCCACCTCCAACTTGCGGGAACAAGAGACCCAGTACTTC; CDR3aa: CATSNLREQETQYF
abundance: NA; v_gene: TRBV28; d_gene: TRBD2; j_gene: TRBJ2-3; CDR3nt: TGTGCCAGCAGTCTAGGACTAGCGGGAGCGGCAGATACGCAGTATTTT; CDR3aa: CASSLGLAGAADTQYF
abundance: NA; v_gene: TRBV5-6; d_gene: NA; j_gene: TRBJ2-7; CDR3nt: TGTGCCAGCAGCTCCCCCACCATCGCTTCCTACGAGCAGTACTTC; CDR3aa: CASSSPTIASYEQYF
abundance: NA; v_gene: TRBV23-1; d_gene: TRBD2; j_gene: TRBJ2-7; CDR3nt: TGCGCCAGCAGTCCTCCGGGACTAGCGGAGGACTACGAGCAGTACTTC; CDR3aa: CASSPPGLAEDYEQYF
abundance: NA; v_gene: TRBV21-1; d_gene: NA; j_gene: TRBJ1-2; CDR3nt: TGTGCCAGCAGCAAAGCAGTAATCGGACAGGGAGCTCCGTTGGGCTACACCTTC; CDR3aa: CASSKAVIGQGAPLGYTF
abundance: once; v_gene: TRBV18; d_gene: NA; j_gene: TRBJ1-1; CDR3nt: TGTGCCAGCTCACCAGGGCAGGGAATGTACACTGAAGCTTTCTTT; CDR3aa: CASSPGQGMYTEAFF
abundance: NA; v_gene: TRBV10-2; d_gene: NA; j_gene: TRBJ2-5; CDR3nt: TGCGCCAGCAGTGAGACAGGATCCCAAGAGACCCAGTACTTC; CDR3aa: CASSETGSQETQYF
abundance: NA; v_gene: TRBV9; d_gene: NA; j_gene: TRBJ2-5; CDR3nt: TGTGCCAGCAGCGTAGGATGGGGGGAGACGAAGACCCAGTACTTC; CDR3aa: CASSVGWGETKTQYF
abundance: NA; v_gene: TRBV5-4; d_gene: TRBD2; j_gene: TRBJ2-5; CDR3nt: TGTGCCAGCAGCCTGGAGGCAGCTAGCGGGAGCCAGACCCAGTACTTC; CDR3aa: CASSLEAASGSQTQYF
abundance: NA; v_gene: TRBV30; d_gene: NA; j_gene: TRBJ2-7; CDR3nt: TGTGCCTGGAGTGTACAGGGCAGGGTTTACGTCGAGCAGTACTTC; CDR3aa: CAWSVQGRVYVEQYF
abundance: NA; v_gene: TRBV7-3; d_gene: NA; j_gene: TRBJ2-3; CDR3nt: TGTGCCAGCAGCTCTAGCACAGATACGCAGTATTTT; CDR3aa: CASSSSTDTQYF
abundance: once; v_gene: TRBV27; d_gene: TRBD1; j_gene: TRBJ1-5; CDR3nt: TGTGCCAGCAGGGTTGGACAGGGTTTTGGTCAGCCCCAGCATTTT; CDR3aa: CASRVGQGFGQPQHF
abundance: NA; v_gene: TRBV5-6; d_gene: TRBD2; j_gene: TRBJ2-1; CDR3nt: TGTGCCAGCAGCTTGGGCCTAGCGGGGAGGTATGAGCAGTTCTTC; CDR3aa: CASSLGLAGRYEQFF
abundance: NA; v_gene: TRBV7-9; d_gene: NA; j_gene: TRBJ1-5; CDR3nt: TGTGCCAGCAGCTTAAGCGTTGGCAGGGCCAATCAGCCCCAGCATTTT; CDR3aa: CASSLSVGRANQPQHF
abundance: few; v_gene: TRBV18; d_gene: NA; j_gene: TRBJ1-1; CDR3nt: TGTGCCAGCTCACCTCAGGGGAACACTGAAGCTTTCTTT; CDR3aa: CASSPQGNTEAFF
abundance: NA; v_gene: TRBV30; d_gene: NA; j_gene: TRBJ2-7; CDR3nt: TGTGCCTGGCAATCGGACAGACAATCCTACGAGCAGTACTTC; CDR3aa: CAWQSDRQSYEQYF
abundance: NA; v_gene: TRBV7-3; d_gene: NA; j_gene: TRBJ2-2; CDR3nt: TGTGCCAGCAGCCTGTTCCCTTTAGCGGATACGAACACCGGGGAGCTGTTTTTT; CDR3aa: CASSLFPLADTNTGELFF
abundance: NA; v_gene: TRBV11-2; d_gene: TRBD1; j_gene: TRBJ1-1; CDR3nt: TGTGCCAGCAGCTTGGACAGGGACGCTGAAGCTTTCTTT; CDR3aa: CASSLDRDAEAFF
abundance: NA; v_gene: TRBV11-3; d_gene: TRBD2; j_gene: TRBJ2-1; CDR3nt: TGTGCCAGCAGCTTAGTAGGTTCTAGCGGGAGTCCCAATGAGCAGTTCTTC; CDR3aa: CASSLVGSSGSPNEQFF
abundance: once; v_gene: TRBV28; d_gene: NA; j_gene: TRBJ1-2; CDR3nt: TGTGCCAGCAGTTCCCCCCCAGGACAGACTAACTATGGCTACACCTTC; CDR3aa: CASSSPPGQTNYGYTF
abundance: NA; v_gene: TRBV5-6; d_gene: TRBD1; j_gene: TRBJ2-5; CDR3nt: TGTGCCAGCAGCTTAAGGGACAGGGGGGCAGAGACCCAGTACTTC; CDR3aa: CASSLRDRGAETQYF
abundance: NA; v_gene: TRBV18; d_gene: NA; j_gene: TRBJ2-7; CDR3nt: TGTGCCAGCTCACCATCGCAGGGGCCTTCTATGACTGACGAGCAGTACTTC; CDR3aa: CASSPSQGPSMTDEQYF
abundance: NA; v_gene: TRBV19; d_gene: TRBD1; j_gene: TRBJ2-7; CDR3nt: TGTGCCAGTAGTACGACAGGGTCCTACGAGCAGTACTTC; CDR3aa: CASSTTGSYEQYF
abundance: NA; v_gene: TRBV7-9; d_gene: NA; j_gene: TRBJ2-1; CDR3nt: TGTGCCAGCAGCTTAGCCCCCGCGGCCTCCTACAATGAGCAGTTCTTC; CDR3aa: CASSLAPAASYNEQFF
abundance: NA; v_gene: TRBV19; d_gene: NA; j_gene: TRBJ2-1; CDR3nt: TGTGCCAGTAGTGAACAGGCTTTCAATGAGCAGTTCTTC; CDR3aa: CASSEQAFNEQFF
abundance: NA; v_gene: TRBV19; d_gene: NA; j_gene: TRBJ1-2; CDR3nt: TGTGCCAGTAGCCCTGACTCCAGGGTTAATGGCTACACCTTC; CDR3aa: CASSPDSRVNGYTF
abundance: NA; v_gene: TRBV7-2; d_gene: NA; j_gene: TRBJ1-2; CDR3nt: TGTGCCAGCAGCCCAGGGGTAGATTATGGCTACACCTTC; CDR3aa: CASSPGVDYGYTF
abundance: NA; v_gene: TRBV5-1; d_gene: TRBD2; j_gene: TRBJ2-5; CDR3nt: TGCGCCAGCAGCTTAGGGACTAGCGGGAGGGAAGAGACCCAGTACTTC; CDR3aa: CASSLGTSGREETQYF
abundance: NA; v_gene: TRBV18; d_gene: NA; j_gene: TRBJ1-5; CDR3nt: TGTGCCAGCTCACCAAACAGGGACCAGCCCCAGCATTTT; CDR3aa: CASSPNRDQPQHF
abundance: NA; v_gene: TRBV29-1; d_gene: NA; j_gene: TRBJ2-6; CDR3nt: TGCAGCGCGGGACTCAGCTCTGGGGCCAACGTCCTGACTTTC; CDR3aa: CSAGLSSGANVLTF
abundance: NA; v_gene: TRBV6-5; d_gene: TRBD2; j_gene: TRBJ2-1; CDR3nt: TGTGCCAGCAGTGCCTTTAGCGGGAGGGCAGGGGAGCAGTTCTTC; CDR3aa: CASSAFSGRAGEQFF
abundance: NA; v_gene: TRBV7-9; d_gene: NA; j_gene: TRBJ1-2; CDR3nt: TGTGCCAGCAGCTTAGACAGTAACTATGGCTACACCTTC; CDR3aa: CASSLDSNYGYTF
abundance: NA; v_gene: TRBV7-2; d_gene: NA; j_gene: TRBJ1-5; CDR3nt: TGTGCCAGCAGCCTCACGCGGTTGAGTCAGCCCCAGCATTTT; CDR3aa: CASSLTRLSQPQHF
abundance: NA; v_gene: TRBV28; d_gene: TRBD1; j_gene: TRBJ2-2; CDR3nt: TGTGCCAGCAGCCACGACAGGGGGCCCACCGGGGAGCTGTTTTTT; CDR3aa: CASSHDRGPTGELFF
abundance: NA; v_gene: TRBV18; d_gene: NA; j_gene: TRBJ2-1; CDR3nt: TGTGCCAGCTCACTTCACAGGGAGAGTGAGCAGTTCTTC; CDR3aa: CASSLHRESEQFF
abundance: NA; v_gene: TRBV28; d_gene: NA; j_gene: TRBJ1-1; CDR3nt: TGTGCCAGCAGGGGACATGGGATCACTGAAGCTTTCTTT; CDR3aa: CASRGHGITEAFF
abundance: NA; v_gene: TRBV7-9; d_gene: NA; j_gene: TRBJ2-7; CDR3nt: TGTGCCAGCAGCCCGCAGGGCGATTCCTACGAGCAGTACTTC; CDR3aa: CASSPQGDSYEQYF
abundance: NA; v_gene: TRBV6-6; d_gene: TRBD2; j_gene: TRBJ2-1; CDR3nt: TGTGCCAGCAGTCTAGCGGACCCCTCCTACAATGAGCAGTTCTTC; CDR3aa: CASSLADPSYNEQFF
abundance: NA; v_gene: TRBV11-2; d_gene: NA; j_gene: TRBJ2-1; CDR3nt: TGTGCCAGCAGCCCCGAGGGTGGGAAGGCCTACAATGAGCAGTTCTTC; CDR3aa: CASSPEGGKAYNEQFF
abundance: few; v_gene: TRBV6-4; d_gene: NA; j_gene: TRBJ1-1; CDR3nt: TGTGCCAGCAGTGACTCGGCGGAGAATGAAGCTTTCTTT; CDR3aa: CASSDSAENEAFF
abundance: few; v_gene: TRBV18; d_gene: NA; j_gene: TRBJ1-1; CDR3nt: TGTGCCAGCTCACCGACACTAGAGACTGAAGCTTTCTTT; CDR3aa: CASSPTLETEAFF
abundance: NA; v_gene: TRBV2; d_gene: NA; j_gene: TRBJ1-5; CDR3nt: TGTGCCAACGGACAGACCAATCAGCCCCAGCATTTT; CDR3aa: CANGQTNQPQHF
abundance: NA; v_gene: TRBV27; d_gene: TRBD1; j_gene: TRBJ1-1; CDR3nt: TGTGCCAGCAGCCTCCTGGGACAGGTGAACACTGAAGCTTTCTTT; CDR3aa: CASSLLGQVNTEAFF
abundance: NA; v_gene: TRBV5-1; d_gene: TRBD2; j_gene: TRBJ2-7; CDR3nt: TGCGCCAGCAGCCGAATGGGACTAGCGGGAGGCTACGAGCAGTACTTC; CDR3aa: CASSRMGLAGGYEQYF
abundance: NA; v_gene: TRBV18; d_gene: TRBD1; j_gene: TRBJ2-3; CDR3nt: TGTGCCAGCTCACTCGACAGGGCTAGCACAGATACGCAGTATTTT; CDR3aa: CASSLDRASTDTQYF
abundance: NA; v_gene: TRBV5-4; d_gene: TRBD2; j_gene: TRBJ2-3; CDR3nt: TGTGCCAGCAGCTTGGGGGGACTAGCGGGACTGGATACGCAGTATTTT; CDR3aa: CASSLGGLAGLDTQYF
abundance: NA; v_gene: TRBV29-1; d_gene: TRBD1; j_gene: TRBJ2-4; CDR3nt: TGCAGCGCGACGGGACAGGGTGGGGGTTTGGCCAAAAACATTCAGTACTTC; CDR3aa: CSATGQGGGLAKNIQYF
abundance: NA; v_gene: TRBV5-6; d_gene: NA; j_gene: TRBJ1-2; CDR3nt: TGTGCCAGCAGCTGGCCTGGACAGACCCTATTCGGGTACACCTTC; CDR3aa: CASSWPGQTLFGYTF
abundance: NA; v_gene: TRBV19; d_gene: TRBD1; j_gene: TRBJ1-6; CDR3nt: TGTGCCAGTAGGGACAGGGGATCCTATAATTCACCCCTCCACTTT; CDR3aa: CASRDRGSYNSPLHF
abundance: NA; v_gene: TRBV28; d_gene: TRBD1; j_gene: TRBJ2-7; CDR3nt: TGTGCCAGCAAAAGGGACAGCACCTACGAGCAGTACTTC; CDR3aa: CASKRDSTYEQYF
abundance: once; v_gene: TRBV28; d_gene: TRBD1; j_gene: TRBJ1-2; CDR3nt: TGTGCCAGCAGTTTAACAGGGGGCGCGGGCACCTTC; CDR3aa: CASSLTGGAGTF